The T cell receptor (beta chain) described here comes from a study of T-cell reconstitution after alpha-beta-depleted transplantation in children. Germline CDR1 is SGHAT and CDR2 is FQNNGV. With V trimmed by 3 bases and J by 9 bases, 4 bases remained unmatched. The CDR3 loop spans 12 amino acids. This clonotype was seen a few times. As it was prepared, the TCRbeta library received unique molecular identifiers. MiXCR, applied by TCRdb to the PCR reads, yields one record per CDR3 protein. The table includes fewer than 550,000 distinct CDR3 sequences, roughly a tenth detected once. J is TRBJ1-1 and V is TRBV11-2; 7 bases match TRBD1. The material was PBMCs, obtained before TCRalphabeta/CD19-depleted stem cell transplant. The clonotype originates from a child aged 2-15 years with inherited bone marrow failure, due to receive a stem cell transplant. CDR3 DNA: TGTGCCAGCAGCTTCGGGACAGCCCAAGCTTTCTTT. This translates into CASSFGTAQAFF.